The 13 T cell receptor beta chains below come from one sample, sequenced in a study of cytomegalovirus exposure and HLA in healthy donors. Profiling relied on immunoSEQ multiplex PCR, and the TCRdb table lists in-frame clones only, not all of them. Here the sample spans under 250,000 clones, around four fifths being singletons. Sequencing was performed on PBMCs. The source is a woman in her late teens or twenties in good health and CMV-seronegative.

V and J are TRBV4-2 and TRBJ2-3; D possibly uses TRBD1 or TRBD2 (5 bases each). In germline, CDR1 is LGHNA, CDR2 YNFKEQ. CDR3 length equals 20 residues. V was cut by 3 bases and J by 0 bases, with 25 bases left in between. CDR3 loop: CASSQQLAFRRGGSTDTQYF. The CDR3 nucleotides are TGTGCCAGCAGCCAGCAGTTGGCGTTTAGACGGGGCGGTAGCACAGATACGCAGTATTTT.

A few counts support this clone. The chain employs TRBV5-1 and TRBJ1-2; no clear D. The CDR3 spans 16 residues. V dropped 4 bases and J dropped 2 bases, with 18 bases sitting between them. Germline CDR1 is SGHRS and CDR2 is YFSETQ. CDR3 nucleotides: TGCGCCAGCAGCCTCCCAGGTGGGAGCGGGAACTATGGCTACACCTTC. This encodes CASSLPGGSGNYGYTF.

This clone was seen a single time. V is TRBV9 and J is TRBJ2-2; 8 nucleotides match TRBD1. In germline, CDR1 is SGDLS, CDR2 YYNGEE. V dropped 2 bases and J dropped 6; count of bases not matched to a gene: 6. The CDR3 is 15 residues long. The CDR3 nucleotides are TGTGCCAGCAGCGTCTACGGACAGGGCTCCGGGGAGCTGTTTTTT. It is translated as CASSVYGQGSGELFF.

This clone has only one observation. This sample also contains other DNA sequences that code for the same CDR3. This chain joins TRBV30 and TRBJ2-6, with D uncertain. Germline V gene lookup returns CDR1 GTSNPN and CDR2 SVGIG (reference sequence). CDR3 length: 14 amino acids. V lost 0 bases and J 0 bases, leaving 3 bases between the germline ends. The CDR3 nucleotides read TGTGCCTGGAGTGTATCCTCTGGGGCCAACGTCCTGACTTTC. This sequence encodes CAWSVSSGANVLTF.

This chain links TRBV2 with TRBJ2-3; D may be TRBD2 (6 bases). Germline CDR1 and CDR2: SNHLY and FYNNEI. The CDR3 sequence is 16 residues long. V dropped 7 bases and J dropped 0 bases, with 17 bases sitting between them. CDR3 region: CASTLTGTPSTDTQYF. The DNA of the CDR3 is TGTGCCAGCACCCTTACCGGGACTCCGAGCACAGATACGCAGTATTTT.

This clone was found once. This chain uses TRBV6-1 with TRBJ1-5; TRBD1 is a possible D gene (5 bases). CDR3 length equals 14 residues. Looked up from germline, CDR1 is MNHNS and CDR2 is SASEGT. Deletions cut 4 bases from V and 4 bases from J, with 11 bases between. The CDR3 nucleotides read TGTGCCAGCAGTGTATCAGGGAGTAATCAGCCCCAGCATTTT. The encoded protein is CASSVSGSNQPQHF.

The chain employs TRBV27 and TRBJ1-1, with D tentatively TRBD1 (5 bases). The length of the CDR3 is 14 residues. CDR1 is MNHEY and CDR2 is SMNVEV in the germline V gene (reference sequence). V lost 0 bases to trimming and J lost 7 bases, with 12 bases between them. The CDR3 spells CASSLSRQGGEAFF. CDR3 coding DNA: TGTGCCAGCAGTTTATCGCGGCAGGGAGGTGAAGCTTTCTTT.

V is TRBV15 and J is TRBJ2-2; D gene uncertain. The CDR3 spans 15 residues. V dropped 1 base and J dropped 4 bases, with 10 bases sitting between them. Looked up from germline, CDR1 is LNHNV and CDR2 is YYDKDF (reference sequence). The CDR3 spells CATSRVQEPTGELFF. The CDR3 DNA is TGTGCCACCAGCAGAGTCCAGGAGCCCACCGGGGAGCTGTTTTTT. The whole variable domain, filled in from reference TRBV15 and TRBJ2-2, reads DAMVIQNPRYQVTQFGKPVTLSCSQTLNHNVMYWYQQKSSQAPKLLFHYYDKDFNNEADTPDNFQSRRPNTSFCFLDIRSPGLGDTAMYLCATSRVQEPTGELFFGEGSRLTVL.

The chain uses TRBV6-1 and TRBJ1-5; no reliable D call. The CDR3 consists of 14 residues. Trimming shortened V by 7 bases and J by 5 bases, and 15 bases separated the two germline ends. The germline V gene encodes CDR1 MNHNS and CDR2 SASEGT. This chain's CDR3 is CASIRVAGDQPQHF. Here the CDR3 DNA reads TGTGCCAGCATACGGGTGGCCGGTGATCAGCCCCAGCATTTT.

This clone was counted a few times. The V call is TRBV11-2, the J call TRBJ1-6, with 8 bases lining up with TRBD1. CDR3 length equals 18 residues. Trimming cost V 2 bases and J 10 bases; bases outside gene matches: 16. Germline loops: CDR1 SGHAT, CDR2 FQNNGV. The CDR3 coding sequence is TGTGCCAGCAGCTTAAGCAGGGGGCGAGTTCCCCCCGGATCACCCCTCCACTTT. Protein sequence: CASSLSRGRVPPGSPLHF.

CDR3 in DNA: TGTGCCAGCACCGGGGCTGGACTAGCGGGGGCAAACGGAGGGTACAATGAGCAGTTCTTC. Translating it yields CASTGAGLAGANGGYNEQFF. V gene TRBV2 combines with J gene TRBJ2-1, with TRBD2 matching 13 bases. Germline lookup yields CDR1 SNHLY and CDR2 FYNNEI. The length of the CDR3 is 20 residues. The junction had 19 bases not matched to a gene; V was cut back by 7 bases and J by 4 bases. Full variable domain (outside the CDR3, taken from reference TRBV2 and TRBJ2-1): EPEVTQTPSHQVTQMGQEVILRCVPISNHLYFYWYRQILGQKVEFLVSFYNNEISEKSEIFDDQFSVERPDGSNFTLKIRSTKLEDSAMYFCASTGAGLAGANGGYNEQFFGPGTRLTVL.

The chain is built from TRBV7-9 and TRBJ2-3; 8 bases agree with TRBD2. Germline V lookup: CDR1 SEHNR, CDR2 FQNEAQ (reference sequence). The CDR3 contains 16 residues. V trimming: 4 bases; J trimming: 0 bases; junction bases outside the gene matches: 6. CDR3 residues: CASSSLAGPSTDTQYF. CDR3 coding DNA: TGTGCCAGCAGCTCTCTAGCGGGTCCTAGCACAGATACGCAGTATTTT.

The CDR3 is CAWSVEQFRVNEQFF. The CDR3 DNA reads as TGTGCCTGGAGTGTAGAACAGTTCCGAGTGAATGAGCAGTTCTTC. This chain links TRBV30 with TRBJ2-1; D gene uncertain. The CDR3 spans 15 residues. With 0 bases removed from V and 7 bases from J, the gap between germline ends came to 16 bases. The V gene's germline CDR1 is GTSNPN and CDR2 SVGIG (reference sequence).